Following are 18 T cell receptor beta chains from one sample sequenced in a study of PD-1 blockade in classical Hodgkin lymphoma. Method: immunoSEQ multiplex PCR; TCRdb's copy keeps in-frame clones and lacks some. Here the sample spans approximately 26,000 clones, around four fifths being singletons. The time point is: cycle 4 day 1 (C4D1), after less than seven weeks of nivolumab. Relapses following autologous stem cell transplantation were seen in all patients, with brentuximab vedotin exposure varying. Here the sequenced sample was peripheral blood mononuclear cells (PBMCs), taken before the fourth cycle of nivolumab. The receptor source for this set is a human donor with classical Hodgkin lymphoma.

The V call is TRBV5-5, the J call TRBJ2-1, with D possibly being TRBD2 (5 bases). Germline assignment: CDR1 SGHKS and CDR2 YYEKEE (reference sequence). The CDR3 spans 16 residues. Trimming took 2 bases from V and 5 from J, leaving 17 bases between them. Written as DNA, the CDR3 is TGTGCCAGCAGCTTCGAGTGGACCCTCGGGGACAATGAGCAGTTCTTC. Amino acids: CASSFEWTLGDNEQFF.

V gene TRBV6-5 combines with J gene TRBJ1-2; 7 nucleotides agree with TRBD1. J was trimmed by 4 bases and V by 8 bases; bases with no gene match: 4. Looked up from germline, CDR1 is MNHEY and CDR2 is SVGAGI. This CDR3 spans 12 amino acids. The CDR3 loop is CASHRGGYGYTF. The CDR3 region has the DNA TGTGCCAGCCACAGGGGTGGCTATGGCTACACCTTC.

J is TRBJ2-7 and V is TRBV5-1; tentatively, D is TRBD2 (6 bases). The CDR3 spans 13 residues. Germline values: CDR1 SGHRS, CDR2 YFSETQ. Trimming pared 0 bases from V and 3 bases from J, leaving 7 bases between. The CDR3 region has the DNA TGCGCCAGCAGCTTGGCCGGGAGCTACGAGCAGTACTTC. It is translated as CASSLAGSYEQYF.

The V and J genes are TRBV5-6 and TRBJ2-5, with 8 bases identical to TRBD2. J was trimmed by 2 bases and V by 0 bases; bases with no gene match: 9. The germline V gene encodes CDR1 SGHDT and CDR2 YYEEEE. There are 17 residues in the CDR3. In DNA, the CDR3 is TGTGCCAGCAGCTTGGGGGGAGCGGGAGTTTTTCAAGAGACCCAGTACTTC. Its translation is CASSLGGAGVFQETQYF.

The chain has TRBV10-1 and TRBJ2-1; 8 bases fit TRBD2. The CDR3 runs 17 residues. Germline CDR1 reads WNHNN; CDR2 reads SYGVQD (reference sequence). V dropped 0 bases and J dropped 7; count of bases not matched to a gene: 11. The CDR3, as DNA: TGCGCCAGCAGTGAGTCGAAGGCTTCCAGCGGGGGAAATGAGCAGTTCTTC. Its translation is CASSESKASSGGNEQFF.

The J gene is TRBJ2-1, the V gene TRBV7-8; tentatively, D is TRBD2 (6 bases). Germline CDR1 and CDR2: SGHVS and FQNEAQ. The CDR3 covers 15 residues. V was trimmed by 2 bases and J by 3 bases, leaving 11 bases between them. CDR3 sequence: CASSLSGAGYNEQFF. Here the CDR3 DNA reads TGTGCCAGCAGCTTATCGGGAGCAGGCTACAATGAGCAGTTCTTC.

This clone was detected only a few times. V gene TRBV27 combines with J gene TRBJ2-7, with TRBD1 identical over 10 bases. There are 15 residues in the CDR3. V gave up 5 bases and J gave up 5 bases; unmatched junction bases: 9. Germline V CDR1 and CDR2: MNHEY, SMNVEV (reference sequence). CDR3: CASSPRQGAWDEQYF. CDR3 nucleotides: TGTGCCAGCAGTCCTCGACAGGGGGCATGGGACGAGCAGTACTTC.

The V gene is TRBV2, the J gene TRBJ2-1, with 8 bases lining up with TRBD1. Germline CDR1 and CDR2: SNHLY and FYNNEI. J was trimmed by 6 bases and V by 5 bases; bases with no gene match: 12. CDR3 size: 16 residues. CDR3 coding DNA: TGTGCCAGCAGTAAAGACAGGGGAGGTTGGGTCAATGAGCAGTTCTTC. This encodes CASSKDRGGWVNEQFF. The whole variable domain, remainder taken from reference TRBV2 and TRBJ2-1, is EPEVTQTPSHQVTQMGQEVILRCVPISNHLYFYWYRQILGQKVEFLVSFYNNEISEKSEIFDDQFSVERPDGSNFTLKIRSTKLEDSAMYFCASSKDRGGWVNEQFFGPGTRLTVL.

The chain joins TRBV14 to TRBJ2-7; tentatively, D is TRBD2 (6 bases). V was cut by 3 bases and J by 7 bases, with 13 bases left in between. Per germline, CDR1 SGHDN and CDR2 FVKESK. This CDR3 is built from 13 residues. The CDR3 DNA reads TGTGCCAGCAGCCACGGGAGCCGAGGGGAGCAGTACTTC. This codes for CASSHGSRGEQYF.

V usage is TRBV6-1 and J usage is TRBJ1-5; 7 bases line up with TRBD1. The CDR3 spans 14 residues. V was pared by 6 bases and J by 6 bases, with 8 bases of the junction left unmatched. CDR1 MNHNS and CDR2 SASEGT come from the germline V gene. The CDR3 region is CASRQVGGIQPQHF. Written as DNA, the CDR3 is TGTGCCAGCAGACAGGTAGGGGGCATTCAGCCCCAGCATTTT.

This clone appeared a few times. This chain links TRBV5-1 with TRBJ2-1, with 7 bases fitting TRBD2. The germline gives CDR1 SGHRS, CDR2 YFSETQ. V shed 1 base and J 4 bases; nucleotides not matched to a gene: 11. The CDR3 covers 17 residues. Here the CDR3 DNA reads TGCGCCAGCAGCTTGACCTCCGCCTCTAGCGGATACAATGAGCAGTTCTTC. Translation gives CASSLTSASSGYNEQFF.

V usage is TRBV27 and J usage is TRBJ2-7; 11 bases are a match to TRBD2. The germline V gene has CDR1 MNHEY and CDR2 SMNVEV (reference sequence). The CDR3 runs 16 residues. J lost 0 bases, V lost 5 bases, and 6 bases had no gene match. The CDR3 loop is CASSTPGTSGSYEQYF. The DNA for the CDR3 is TGTGCCAGCAGTACCCCCGGGACTAGCGGCTCCTACGAGCAGTACTTC.

This clone was recorded once. CDR3 in amino acids: CASSQVRGRVEQFF. In nucleotides, the CDR3 is TGTGCCAGCAGCCAAGTCCGGGGTCGAGTGGAGCAGTTCTTC. The chain combines TRBV14 with TRBJ2-1; tentative D call: TRBD2 (5 bases). Germline CDR1 reads SGHDN; CDR2 reads FVKESK. The CDR3 has 14 amino acids. Trimming stripped 1 base from V and 10 bases from J, with 14 bases between.

This rearrangement joins TRBV19 to TRBJ2-3, with TRBD2 matching 8 bases. In germline, CDR1 is LNHDA, CDR2 SQIVND (reference sequence). This CDR3 is 15 amino acids long. V was clipped by 7 bases and J by 0 bases; unmatched bases: 6. The CDR3 DNA follows: TGTGCCAGTACCTTGAGCGGGAGTAGCACAGATACGCAGTATTTT. Its protein product is CASTLSGSSTDTQYF.

This clone was seen more than once but under ten times. V gene TRBV5-1 combines with J gene TRBJ2-7, with D maybe TRBD2 (5 bases). Trimming took 6 bases from V and 4 from J, leaving 20 bases between them. The CDR3 length is 15 residues. Germline V lookup: CDR1 SGHRS, CDR2 YFSETQ. In DNA, the CDR3 is TGCGCCAGCACCTACGTCGGTGGGAGTGGGTACGAGCAGTACTTC. The encoded protein is CASTYVGGSGYEQYF.

The rearrangement links TRBV27 to TRBJ1-5; D not resolved. CDR1 is MNHEY, CDR2 SMNVEV, per germline (reference sequence). Trimming removed 6 bases at V and 5 bases at J, with 14 bases between. This CDR3 comprises 14 residues. CDR3 amino acids: CASSSWAGDQPQHF. The DNA for the CDR3 is TGTGCCAGCAGCTCCTGGGCCGGCGATCAGCCCCAGCATTTT.

The chain uses TRBV30 and TRBJ1-2, with 10 nucleotides matching TRBD1. The CDR3 runs 13 residues. CDR1 and CDR2 from the germline V gene are GTSNPN and SVGIG (reference sequence). Unmatched junction bases numbered 5, after V lost 2 bases and J lost 8 bases. DNA for the CDR3: TGTGCCTGGAGTTCGACAGGGGGCTGGGGCTACACCTTC. This encodes CAWSSTGGWGYTF.

The V and J genes are TRBV19 and TRBJ2-3, with TRBD1 identical over 8 bases. CDR1 and CDR2 from the germline V gene are LNHDA and SQIVND (reference sequence). The CDR3 has 15 residues. After removal of 3 bases from V and 6 bases from J, the junction contained 8 bases not matched to a gene. CDR3 DNA sequence: TGTGCCAGTAGTATCCGGACAGGGCTGAGGGATACGCAGTATTTT. Its translation: CASSIRTGLRDTQYF.